A single sample is the source of the 10 T cell receptor beta chains below, sequenced in a study of T cells in localized non-small cell lung cancer. The repertoire was sequenced with immunoSEQ multiplex PCR; TCRdb's copy has only in-frame clones and lacks some. The sample holds some 11,000 clones; less than 30% are singletons and the top ten take around 5%. This material consisted of lung tumor tissue, taken before any cancer treatment. The receptors were gathered from a man aged 35 to 69 with stage I lung adenocarcinoma.

The J gene is TRBJ1-1, the V gene TRBV18; tentative D call: TRBD1 (6 bases). CDR3 length: 15 amino acids. Germline CDR1 reads KGHSH; CDR2 reads LQKENI. Trimming removed 3 bases from V and 2 bases from J, with 13 bases in between. The CDR3 region has the DNA TGTGCCAGCTCACCGGCGGACAGAGTTAACACTGAAGCTTTCTTT. Residues: CASSPADRVNTEAFF. Full variable domain (remainder filled in from reference TRBV18 and TRBJ1-1): NAGVMQNPRHLVRRRGQEARLRCSPMKGHSHVYWYRQLPEEGLKFMVYLQKENIIDESGMPKERFSAEFPKEGPSILRIQQVVRGDSAAYFCASSPADRVNTEAFFGQGTRLTVV.

V usage is TRBV11-3 and J usage is TRBJ2-3; 8 bases map to TRBD2. Germline V gene sequence: CDR1 SGHNT, CDR2 YENEEA. V lost 4 bases, J lost 2 bases, and 8 bases stayed unmatched. The CDR3 is 16 amino acids. The CDR3 sequence is CASSSSLAGLTDTQYF. CDR3 DNA sequence: TGTGCCAGCAGCTCATCTCTAGCGGGCCTCACAGATACGCAGTATTTT.

V and J are TRBV4-1 and TRBJ1-4; D might be TRBD1 (6 bases). The V gene lost 0 bases and the J gene lost 7 bases, with 15 bases spanning the gap. The germline gives CDR1 MGHRA, CDR2 YSYEKL. This CDR3 region has 16 residues. DNA for the CDR3: TGCGCCAGCAGCCAAGAACCTGGACAGATATTTGAAAAACTGTTTTTT. It specifies CASSQEPGQIFEKLFF.

The table lists this clone with a few counts. The V call is TRBV19, the J call TRBJ2-3, with 10 bases aligning to TRBD2. The CDR3 loop spans 15 amino acids. Germline trimming cut 5 bases from V and 3 bases from J; bases unmatched to any gene: 5. The germline V gene has CDR1 LNHDA and CDR2 SQIVND (reference sequence). CDR3 sequence: CASSFSGGGTDTQYF. CDR3 sequence (DNA): TGTGCCAGTAGTTTCAGCGGGGGGGGAACAGATACGCAGTATTTT.

The sample holds a few counts of this clone. V gene TRBV7-6 combines with J gene TRBJ1-2; D is uncertain. The V and J ends lost 2 bases and 2 bases respectively, with 18 bases between them. The CDR3 is 17 residues long. Germline loops: CDR1 SGHVS, CDR2 FNYEAQ. CDR3 sequence: CASSLTGSNHLNYGYTF. In DNA form, the CDR3 reads TGTGCCAGCAGCTTAACGGGGTCTAACCACCTCAACTATGGCTACACCTTC.

This clone was found many times. J is TRBJ2-3 and V is TRBV11-3; D unresolved. The V end was cut by 6 bases, the J end by 4 bases, with 17 bases between. CDR3 length: 15 amino acids. Germline loops: CDR1 SGHNT, CDR2 YENEEA. The CDR3 DNA sequence: TGTGCCAGCAGGGTCAGAGAAGGGTTACCAGATACGCAGTATTTT. Translating it yields CASRVREGLPDTQYF. Full variable domain (outside the CDR3, taken from reference TRBV11-3 and TRBJ2-3): EAGVVQSPRYKIIEKKQPVAFWCNPISGHNTLYWYLQNLGQGPELLIRYENEEAVDDSQLPKDRFSAERLKGVDSTLKIQPAELGDSAVYLCASRVREGLPDTQYFGPGTRLTVL.

This clone has at least ten counts. The V and J genes are TRBV11-3 and TRBJ2-2; D ambiguous. The CDR3 is made up of 14 amino acids. Germline CDR1 and CDR2: SGHNT and YENEEA. V lost 2 bases and J 9 bases, leaving 13 bases between the germline ends. The CDR3 bases are TGTGCCAGCAGCTTAAGGTCCAACAGCCGGGAGCTGTTTTTT. This translates into CASSLRSNSRELFF.

The genes are TRBV15 and TRBJ2-1, with 9 bases fitting TRBD2. This CDR3 contains 14 residues. Germline assignment: CDR1 LNHNV and CDR2 YYDKDF (reference sequence). After removal of 6 bases from V and 4 bases from J, the junction contained 4 bases not matched to a gene. CDR3 DNA sequence: TGTGCCACCAGTGGCGGGGGGGAATACAATGAGCAGTTCTTC. It translates to CATSGGGEYNEQFF.

The chain has TRBV29-1 and TRBJ1-2, with a possible D match to TRBD1 (6 bases). The CDR3 spans 12 residues. From germline, CDR1 is SQVTM and CDR2 ANQGSEA. V dropped 3 bases and J dropped 5 bases, with 10 bases sitting between them. The CDR3 sequence: CSVDGTPYGYTF. Written as DNA, the CDR3 is TGCAGCGTTGACGGGACACCTTATGGCTACACCTTC.

V gene TRBV18 combines with J gene TRBJ2-4, with 8 positions matching TRBD1. This CDR3 contains 14 residues. V shed 2 bases and J 3 bases; nucleotides not matched to a gene: 0. CDR1 and CDR2 (germline): KGHSH, LQKENI. Here the CDR3 reads CASSPGQGKNIQYF. CDR3 coding DNA: TGTGCCAGCTCACCAGGACAGGGCAAAAACATTCAGTACTTC.